This TCR beta chain was profiled in a study of T cell responses to AZD1222 COVID-19 vaccine. Study-level information: Second-dose intervals of approximately 4 or approximately 12 weeks were pooled. General study results and limits: Rises in breadth and depth of Spike-specific TCRs came after two AZD1222 doses. Across the whole spike, CD4 TCRs peaked at regions 160-218 and 743-854.

The CDR3 covers 14 residues. CDR1 is SGHVS, CDR2 FQNEAQ, per germline. The V and J ends lost 2 bases and 3 bases, in that order; junction bases with no gene match: 2. Libraries were prepared by immunoSEQ multiplex PCR; TCRdb keeps only in-frame clonotypes and omits some of them. The sample records 54,000 or so clones, nearly 90% being singletons. On this clone itself: Its specificity is not known.

The source material was peripheral blood, sampled on day 0 of AZD1222 vaccination. The gene calls are TRBV7-8 and TRBJ1-2; TRBD1 agrees at 8 bases. The receptor comes from an adult in good health. CDR3 bases: TGTGCCAGCAGCTTACAGGGGGCATACTATGGCTACACCTTC. Protein sequence: CASSLQGAYYGYTF.